Each of the 4 T cell receptor beta chains below was sequenced from the same sample in a study of graft-versus-host responses after intestinal transplantation. Assay: immunoSEQ multiplex PCR; the TCRdb copy retains only in-frame clones and omits some. Of approximately 50,000 clones listed, about 87% were seen once; the top ten hold 1.6%. The starting material was PBMCs, obtained 26 days after transplant. Receptors were obtained from a human patient who received an intestinal transplant, so some T cells may come from the graft donor.

CDR3 sequence: CASSTDSFEAFF. CDR3 nucleotide sequence: TGTGCCAGCAGCACGGACAGTTTTGAAGCTTTCTTT. The chain couples TRBV7-9 to TRBJ1-1; possibly TRBD1 for D (6 bases). V was pared by 5 bases and J by 7 bases, with 11 bases between. From germline, CDR1 is SEHNR and CDR2 FQNEAQ (reference sequence). The CDR3 runs 12 residues.

This clone has a handful of counts. The rearrangement joins TRBV6-1 to TRBJ2-7; D unclear. The CDR3 is 11 amino acids. V lost 5 bases and J lost 3, with 5 bases in between. The germline CDR1 and CDR2 sequences are MNHNS and SASEGT. The CDR3 DNA is TGTGCCAGCAGTTGGGGCTACGAGCAGTACGTC. It specifies CASSWGYEQYV.

This clone was counted a few times. The rearrangement uses TRBV4-2 and TRBJ1-1; D is unclear. The CDR3 covers 14 residues. V lost 0 bases, J lost 4 bases, and 9 bases lay in between. Germline V gene sequence: CDR1 LGHNA, CDR2 YNFKEQ. CDR3 loop: CASSQDNGGTEAFF. The CDR3 DNA reads as TGTGCCAGCAGCCAAGATAACGGCGGCACTGAAGCTTTCTTT.

The J gene is TRBJ2-3, the V gene TRBV25-1; tentatively, D is TRBD1 (5 bases). The length of the CDR3 is 11 residues. Germline values: CDR1 MGHDK, CDR2 SYGVNS. The V and J ends lost 6 bases and 6 bases respectively, with 7 bases between them. DNA of the CDR3: TGTGCCAGCAGGGCAGGGGATACGCAGTATTTT. Translated, it gives CASRAGDTQYF.